These 32 T cell receptor beta chains were sequenced from one sample in a study of T cells in Graves' hyperthyroidism and ophthalmopathy (dated by TCRdb to the late 2010s). Library preparation used multiplex PCR. The listed sequencing device is Illumina HiSeq 2000. TCR beta CDR3 regions were amplified from RNA transcripts. The TCR CDR3 was subjected to a first round of RT-PCR using the HTBI primer set and the Qiagen OneStep RT-PCR kit. In TCRdb, the public reads were trimmed at Q25 with fastp and aligned with MiXCR, with productive beta chains retained. Rows are unified per CDR3 protein, each entry keeping the most common DNA and genes. This sample lists 350,000 to 450,000 distinct CDR3 sequences; over 11% were detected once. Jointly, the top ten make up roughly 9.6% of the sample. The sequencing sample was made of blood. The source is a woman aged 60-75 years with Graves' hyperthyroidism.

V usage is TRBV7-9 and J usage is TRBJ1-2, with TRBD1 as a possible D gene (5 bases). With 5 bases removed from V and 5 bases from J, the gap between germline ends came to 24 bases. CDR3 length: 17 amino acids. Germline V gene data show CDR1 as SEHNR and CDR2 as FQNEAQ (reference sequence). CDR3 sequence (DNA): TGTGCCAGCAGCCATCCCTTCTCCGACGGACAAAATTATGGCTACACCTTC. This gives the protein CASSHPFSDGQNYGYTF.

This clonotype was observed a handful of times. V is TRBV5-8 and J is TRBJ2-2, with D possibly called TRBD1 or TRBD2 (5 bases each). The length of the CDR3 is 16 residues. Germline lookup yields CDR1 SGHTS and CDR2 YDEGEE. Between the trimmed V and J ends, which lost 4 bases and 6 bases, there was a span of 19 bases. In nucleotides, the CDR3 is TGTGCCAGCAGCGCGGGCCCAGGGTCAGCGCCCGGGGAGCTGTTTTTT. Translation gives CASSAGPGSAPGELFF.

This clonotype was recorded many times. The V and J genes are TRBV20-1 and TRBJ2-3, with D possibly TRBD2 on 5 matching bases. The CDR3 length is 15 residues. Germline CDR1 DFQATT, CDR2 SNEGSKA (reference sequence). Trimming stripped 2 bases from V and 3 bases from J, with 15 bases between. The CDR3 reads CSARSTKPSTDTQYF. For the CDR3, the DNA is TGCAGTGCTAGATCGACTAAACCTTCGACAGATACGCAGTATTTT.

V gene TRBV29-1 combines with J gene TRBJ1-1; D not certain. CDR3 length: 11 residues. CDR1 and CDR2 (germline): SQVTM, ANQGSEA. V dropped 6 bases and J dropped 7 bases, with 12 bases sitting between them. The CDR3 region is CSVTSGLEAFF. The CDR3 nucleotides are TGCAGCGTCACTTCCGGGCTTGAAGCTTTCTTT.

This clonotype was recorded at least ten times. V usage is TRBV11-3 and J usage is TRBJ2-5; D may correspond to TRBD1 or TRBD2 (6 bases each). The CDR3 is 15 amino acids. V was trimmed by 2 bases and J by 4 bases, leaving 14 bases between them. CDR1 SGHNT and CDR2 YENEEA come from the germline V gene. DNA for the CDR3: TGTGCCAGCAGCTTAAGGGGGGCAGTAGGAGAGACCCAGTACTTC. Protein product: CASSLRGAVGETQYF.

The chain carries TRBV10-3 and TRBJ2-1; 7 bases agree with TRBD1. CDR1 ENHRY and CDR2 SYGVKD come from the germline V gene. V lost 6 bases and J lost 5; bases outside the gene matches: 10. The CDR3 is made up of 15 amino acids. The CDR3 nucleotides are TGTGCCATCAGCACAGACAGGGACCTCGACAATGAGCAGTTCTTC. This gives the protein CAISTDRDLDNEQFF.

The table lists this clonotype with many counts. The V and J genes are TRBV20-1 and TRBJ2-7; the D is unclear. The germline gives CDR1 DFQATT, CDR2 SNEGSKA (reference sequence). The germline V and J ends were trimmed by 0 bases and 2 bases, with 14 bases remaining between them. The CDR3 runs 15 residues. The DNA of the CDR3 is TGCAGTGCTAGAGATATTGGGCGGAGCGCCTACGAGCAGTACTTC. Protein: CSARDIGRSAYEQYF.

Ten or more counts support this clonotype. The chain couples TRBV5-1 to TRBJ2-1; 12 bases line up with TRBD2. Germline V gives CDR1 SGHRS, CDR2 YFSETQ. With 4 bases clipped from V and 4 bases from J, the junction kept 6 bases outside the gene matches. This CDR3 region has 16 residues. The CDR3 sequence: CASSRTSGGTYNEQFF. As DNA, the CDR3 is TGCGCCAGCAGCCGTACTAGCGGGGGGACTTACAATGAGCAGTTCTTC.

This clonotype was seen a few times. The V and J genes are TRBV7-9 and TRBJ2-1; TRBD2 might be the D (5 bases). V was shortened by 5 bases and J by 6 bases, with 17 bases between the two germline ends. The length of the CDR3 is 15 residues. The germline gives CDR1 SEHNR, CDR2 FQNEAQ (reference sequence). The CDR3 sequence is CASSLGLPSGNEQFF. CDR3 bases: TGTGCCAGCAGCCTAGGACTTCCCAGTGGCAATGAGCAGTTCTTC.

This clonotype has ten or more counts. The chain couples TRBV2 to TRBJ2-5; no firm D call. The CDR3 totals 10 residues. The V and J ends lost 4 bases and 4 bases respectively, with 1 base between them. Looked up from germline, CDR1 is SNHLY and CDR2 is FYNNEI. The CDR3 loop is CASSGETQYF. CDR3 sequence (DNA): TGTGCCAGCAGTGGAGAGACCCAGTACTTC.

Here the CDR3 reads CASSLGGQQGDTQYF. The CDR3 DNA sequence: TGCGCCAGCAGCTTGGGAGGTCAACAGGGGGATACGCAGTATTTT. The chain couples TRBV5-1 to TRBJ2-3; 7 nucleotides line up with TRBD1. The V gene's germline CDR1 is SGHRS and CDR2 YFSETQ. This CDR3 is built from 15 residues. The trim removed 0 bases at V and 6 bases at J, leaving 7 bases unmatched.

This clonotype occurred many times. This chain connects TRBV2 to TRBJ2-2; D possibly corresponds to TRBD2 (6 bases). This CDR3 is 14 amino acids long. CDR1 SNHLY and CDR2 FYNNEI come from the germline V gene. V was clipped by 3 bases and J by 6 bases, with 11 bases between them. The CDR3 loop is CASSDPSESGELFF. The CDR3 DNA is TGTGCCAGCAGTGATCCTAGCGAGTCCGGGGAGCTGTTTTTT.

The rearrangement uses TRBV19 and TRBJ1-5, with TRBD1 as a possible D gene (5 bases). V gave up 0 bases and J gave up 9 bases, with 9 bases separating them. This CDR3 has 13 amino acids. CDR1 and CDR2 (germline): LNHDA, SQIVND (reference sequence). DNA of the CDR3: TGTGCCAGTAGTATAGATGGACAATCGCCCCAGCATTTT. Amino acid sequence: CASSIDGQSPQHF.

This clonotype was found many times. The chain has TRBV10-3 and TRBJ2-1, with 14 nucleotides matching TRBD2. CDR3 size: 16 residues. With 5 bases clipped from V and 6 bases from J, the junction kept 6 bases outside the gene matches. CDR1 is ENHRY, CDR2 SYGVKD, per germline. The CDR3 DNA reads TGTGCCATCAGTAACATAGGGACTAGCGGGAGCAATGAGCAGTTCTTC. The encoded protein is CAISNIGTSGSNEQFF.

This clonotype has ten or more counts. The J gene is TRBJ1-2, the V gene TRBV7-6, with no clear D. Germline CDR1 and CDR2: SGHVS and FNYEAQ. The V end lost 1 base, the J end lost 0 bases, and 18 bases lay between the germline ends. The length of the CDR3 is 18 residues. CDR3: CASSLVPTGVYANYGYTF. As DNA, the CDR3 is TGTGCCAGCAGCTTAGTGCCGACGGGAGTATATGCTAACTATGGCTACACCTTC.

This chain connects TRBV5-6 to TRBJ2-2; D perhaps matches TRBD1 (6 bases). From germline, CDR1 is SGHDT and CDR2 YYEEEE. Deletions cut 2 bases from V and 0 bases from J, with 8 bases between. The CDR3 spans 15 residues. The DNA of the CDR3 is TGTGCCAGCAGCTTTGAGGGGGCGAACACCGGGGAGCTGTTTTTT. This sequence encodes CASSFEGANTGELFF.

This chain connects TRBV20-1 to TRBJ1-3; D is unresolved. Germline loops: CDR1 DFQATT, CDR2 SNEGSKA (reference sequence). V dropped 6 bases and J dropped 0 bases, with 12 bases sitting between them. The CDR3 covers 14 residues. CDR3 residues: CSAEQRDSGNTIYF. DNA for the CDR3: TGCAGTGCCGAACAGAGAGACTCTGGAAACACCATATATTTT.

The sample holds many counts of this clonotype. This chain joins TRBV27 and TRBJ2-7, with a possible D match to TRBD1 (6 bases). Germline V gene sequence: CDR1 MNHEY, CDR2 SMNVEV (reference sequence). The CDR3 has 13 amino acids. V shed 8 bases and J shed 3 bases, with 14 bases lying between them. For the CDR3, the DNA is TGTGCCAGCGGGGGCGCGAAGGACTACGAGCAGTACTTC. This sequence encodes CASGGAKDYEQYF.

This clonotype was observed a single time. It may be a read error: a sequence one base away is much more abundant. The chain has TRBV5-1 and TRBJ2-7; TRBD2 agrees at 7 bases. Trimming took 1 base from V and 7 from J; bases not matched to a gene: 5. This CDR3 contains 13 residues. Germline V gene sequence: CDR1 SGHRS, CDR2 YFSETQ. CDR3 sequence reads: CASSLPSGSEQYF. The CDR3 DNA is TGCGCCAGCAGCTTGCCTAGCGGTAGTGAGCAGTACTTC.

V is TRBV28 and J is TRBJ2-3, with 10 bases lining up with TRBD2. The germline V gene has CDR1 MDHEN and CDR2 SYDVKM. J lost 4 bases, V lost 6 bases, and 13 bases had no gene match. This CDR3 contains 17 residues. This chain's CDR3 is CASRTLGLAGEADTQYF. The CDR3 nucleotides read TGTGCCAGCAGGACGCTAGGGCTAGCGGGAGAAGCAGATACGCAGTATTTT.

This clonotype has ten or more counts. V and J are TRBV18 and TRBJ1-2; D gene ambiguous. V was cut by 2 bases and J by 10 bases, with 14 bases left in between. CDR3 length equals 13 residues. Per the germline V gene, CDR1 is KGHSH and CDR2 is LQKENI. DNA of the CDR3: TGTGCCAGCTCACCAGAGAGGCGGACCGACTACACCTTC. Protein product: CASSPERRTDYTF.

This clonotype was seen at least ten times. The chain employs TRBV5-1 and TRBJ2-7; 12 nucleotides agree with TRBD1. Losses at the gene ends were 3 bases for V and 5 bases for J; bases not matched to a gene: 6. The length of the CDR3 is 15 residues. CDR1 is SGHRS, CDR2 YFSETQ, per germline. The CDR3 here is CASSYMGQGAHEQYF. The CDR3 nucleotides are TGCGCCAGCAGCTACATGGGACAGGGGGCCCACGAGCAGTACTTC.

The chain combines TRBV10-3 with TRBJ2-3; D is uncertain. Per germline, CDR1 ENHRY and CDR2 SYGVKD. The germline V and J ends were trimmed by 3 bases and 7 bases, with 17 bases remaining between them. This CDR3 spans 15 amino acids. DNA of the CDR3: TGTGCCATCAGTGAAAATACCGAGATTACGTATACGCAGTATTTT. It yields the protein CAISENTEITYTQYF.

At least ten counts were recorded for this clonotype. This chain joins TRBV19 and TRBJ2-1; weak D call: TRBD2 (6 bases). CDR3 length equals 16 residues. V was shortened by 2 bases and J by 7 bases, with 18 bases between the two germline ends. Germline V gene data show CDR1 as LNHDA and CDR2 as SQIVND (reference sequence). The CDR3 protein is CASSIRGRGNRNEQFF. DNA of the CDR3: TGTGCCAGTAGTATACGGGGACGGGGGAATAGAAATGAGCAGTTCTTC.

This clonotype came up many times. The genes are TRBV20-1 and TRBJ2-1; TRBD2 agrees at 11 bases. The CDR3 extends over 16 amino acids. J lost 5 bases, V lost 0 bases, and 6 bases had no gene match. The germline V gene has CDR1 DFQATT and CDR2 SNEGSKA (reference sequence). The DNA for the CDR3 is TGCAGTGCTAGAGACCCCGGACTAGCGGGTCACAATGAGCAGTTCTTC. Translation: CSARDPGLAGHNEQFF.

The chain carries TRBV5-1 and TRBJ2-2; D is undetermined. The germline CDR1 and CDR2 sequences are SGHRS and YFSETQ. The CDR3 runs 17 residues. The V end was cut by 1 base, the J end by 0 bases, with 13 bases between. The CDR3 is CASSLIGSVANTGELFF. The CDR3 DNA is TGCGCCAGCAGCTTGATAGGGTCGGTCGCGAACACCGGGGAGCTGTTTTTT. The whole variable domain, filled in from reference TRBV5-1 and TRBJ2-2, reads KAGVTQTPRYLIKTRGQQVTLSCSPISGHRSVSWYQQTPGQGLQFLFEYFSETQRNKGNFPGRFSGRQFSNSRSEMNVSTLELGDSALYLCASSLIGSVANTGELFFGEGSRLTVL.

This clonotype was found many times. This chain connects TRBV20-1 to TRBJ1-4; tentatively, D is TRBD1 (6 bases). V gave up 5 bases and J gave up 0 bases, with 13 bases separating them. The CDR3 has 15 amino acids. In germline, CDR1 is DFQATT, CDR2 SNEGSKA (reference sequence). CDR3 in DNA: TGCAGTGCTGGGACACGGCCCGCAACTAATGAAAAACTGTTTTTT. Translation: CSAGTRPATNEKLFF.

This clonotype was seen a handful of times. This rearrangement joins TRBV20-1 to TRBJ1-2; D possibly corresponds to TRBD1 (5 bases). The germline gives CDR1 DFQATT, CDR2 SNEGSKA (reference sequence). This CDR3 is 15 amino acids long. V shed 4 bases and J shed 0 bases, with 15 bases lying between them. The CDR3 region has the DNA TGCAGTGCTACCCCGTCGGGGGATGCTAACTATGGCTACACCTTC. Protein product: CSATPSGDANYGYTF.

This clonotype was seen ten or more times. The V and J genes are TRBV3-1 and TRBJ1-6; D is unclear. Germline loops: CDR1 LGHDT, CDR2 YNNKEL (reference sequence). The V gene lost 5 bases and the J gene lost 0 bases, with 8 bases spanning the gap. The CDR3 covers 15 residues. Here the CDR3 reads CASSSDSSYNSPLHF. CDR3 DNA: TGTGCCAGCAGCTCCGATAGCTCCTATAATTCACCCCTCCACTTT. The variable domain in full, completed from reference TRBV3-1 and TRBJ1-6, reads DTAVSQTPKYLVTQMGNDKSIKCEQNLGHDTMYWYKQDSKKFLKIMFSYNNKELIINETVPNRFSPKSPDKAHLNLHINSLELGDSAVYFCASSSDSSYNSPLHFGNGTRLTVT.

The chain is built from TRBV25-1 and TRBJ1-2, with D perhaps TRBD1 (6 bases). The V end was cut by 9 bases, the J end by 2 bases, with 16 bases between. Germline-derived CDR1 and CDR2 are MGHDK and SYGVNS. This CDR3 comprises 14 residues. The CDR3 DNA reads as TGTGCCAGTTACCAAACAGGGTCCAACTATGGCTACACCTTC. Protein: CASYQTGSNYGYTF.

Notes on this clonotype: This could be a read error, since a much larger clone is one nucleotide away. The CDR3 DNA follows: TGCGCCAGCAGCGCCGGACAGGGGGCTGATCGCTACGCCTTC. This gives the protein CASSAGQGADRYAF. The chain employs TRBV5-1 and TRBJ1-2, with 11 nucleotides matching TRBD1. The CDR3 is 14 amino acids. From germline, CDR1 is SGHRS and CDR2 YFSETQ.

This clonotype was observed many times. V gene TRBV2 combines with J gene TRBJ2-5, with D possibly matching TRBD2 (6 bases). The CDR3 covers 13 residues. Germline-derived CDR1 and CDR2 are SNHLY and FYNNEI. Trimming pared 8 bases from V and 5 bases from J, leaving 15 bases between. The CDR3 spells CASRGTVGETQYF. CDR3 nucleotides: TGTGCCAGCCGCGGGACTGTCGGGGAGACCCAGTACTTC. Based on the CDR3 plus reference TRBV2 and TRBJ2-5, the full variable domain is EPEVTQTPSHQVTQMGQEVILRCVPISNHLYFYWYRQILGQKVEFLVSFYNNEISEKSEIFDDQFSVERPDGSNFTLKIRSTKLEDSAMYFCASRGTVGETQYFGPGTRLLVL.